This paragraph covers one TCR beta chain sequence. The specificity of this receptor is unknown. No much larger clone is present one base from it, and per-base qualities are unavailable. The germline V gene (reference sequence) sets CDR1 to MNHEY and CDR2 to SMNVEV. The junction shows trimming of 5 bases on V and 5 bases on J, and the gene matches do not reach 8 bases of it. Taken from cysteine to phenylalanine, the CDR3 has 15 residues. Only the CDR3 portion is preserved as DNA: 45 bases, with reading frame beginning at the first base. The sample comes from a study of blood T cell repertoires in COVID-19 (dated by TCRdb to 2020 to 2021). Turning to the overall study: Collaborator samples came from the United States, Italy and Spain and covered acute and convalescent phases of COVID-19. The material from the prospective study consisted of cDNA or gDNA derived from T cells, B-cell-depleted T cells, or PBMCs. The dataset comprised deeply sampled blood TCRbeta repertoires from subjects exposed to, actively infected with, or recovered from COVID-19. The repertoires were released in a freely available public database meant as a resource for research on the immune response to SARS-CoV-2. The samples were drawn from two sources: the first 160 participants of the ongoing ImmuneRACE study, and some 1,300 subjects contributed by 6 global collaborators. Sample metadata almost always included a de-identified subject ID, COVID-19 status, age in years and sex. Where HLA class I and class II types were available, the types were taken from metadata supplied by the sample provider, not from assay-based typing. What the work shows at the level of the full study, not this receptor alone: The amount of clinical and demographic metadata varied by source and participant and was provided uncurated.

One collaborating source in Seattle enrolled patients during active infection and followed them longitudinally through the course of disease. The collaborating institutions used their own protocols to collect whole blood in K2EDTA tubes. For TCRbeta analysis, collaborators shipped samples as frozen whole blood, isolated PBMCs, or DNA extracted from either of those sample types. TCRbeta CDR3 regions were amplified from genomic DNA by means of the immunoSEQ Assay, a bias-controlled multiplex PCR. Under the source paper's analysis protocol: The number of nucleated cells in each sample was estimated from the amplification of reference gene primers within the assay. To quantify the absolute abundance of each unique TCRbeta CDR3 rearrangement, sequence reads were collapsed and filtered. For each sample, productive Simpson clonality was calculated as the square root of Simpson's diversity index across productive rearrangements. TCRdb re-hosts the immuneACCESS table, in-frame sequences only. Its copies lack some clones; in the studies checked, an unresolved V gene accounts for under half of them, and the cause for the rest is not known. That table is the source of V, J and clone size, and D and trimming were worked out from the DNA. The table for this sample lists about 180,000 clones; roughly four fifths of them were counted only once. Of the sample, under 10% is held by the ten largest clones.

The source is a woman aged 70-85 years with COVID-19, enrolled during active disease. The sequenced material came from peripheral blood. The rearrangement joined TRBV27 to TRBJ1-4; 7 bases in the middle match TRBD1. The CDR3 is CASSPWGQLNEKLFF. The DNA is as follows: TGTGCCAGCAGTCCGTGGGGACAGCTGAATGAAAAACTGTTTTTT.